These 27 T cell receptor beta chains originate from one sample sequenced in a study of T cells in narcolepsy. Libraries were prepared by immunoSEQ multiplex PCR; TCRdb keeps only in-frame clonotypes and omits some of them. The sample consists of about 22,000 clones, about 81% of them appearing once. Sequences were obtained from memory (CD45RA-) CD4+ T cells from blood. The receptors come from a human donor in good health.

The rearrangement joins TRBV7-9 to TRBJ2-1, with TRBD2 matching over 12 bases. Looked up from germline, CDR1 is SEHNR and CDR2 is FQNEAQ (reference sequence). V was clipped by 2 bases and J by 4 bases; unmatched bases: 3. The CDR3 loop spans 16 amino acids. Written as DNA, the CDR3 is TGTGCCAGCAGCTTAACTAGCGGGGGGACTTACAATGAGCAGTTCTTC. Its translation is CASSLTSGGTYNEQFF. Drawing the rest from reference TRBV7-9 and TRBJ2-1, the complete variable domain is DTGVSQNPRHKITKRGQNVTFRCDPISEHNRLYWYRQTLGQGPEFLTYFQNEAQLEKSRLLSDRFSAERPKGSFSTLEIQRTEQGDSAMYLCASSLTSGGTYNEQFFGPGTRLTVL.

The chain employs TRBV27 and TRBJ1-1; D might be TRBD1 (6 bases). CDR3 size: 14 residues. V lost 3 bases and J 6 bases, leaving 14 bases between the germline ends. Germline V lookup: CDR1 MNHEY, CDR2 SMNVEV (reference sequence). CDR3 DNA sequence: TGTGCCAGCAGTTTTGGTAACAGGGATGCTGAAGCTTTCTTT. Translation: CASSFGNRDAEAFF.

The rearrangement uses TRBV19 and TRBJ1-5; D gene ambiguous. The V gene's germline CDR1 is LNHDA and CDR2 SQIVND (reference sequence). The ends were cut back, 2 bases at V and 4 bases at J, with 24 bases in the middle. CDR3 size: 19 residues. CDR3 loop: CASSIPPVGYGPENQPQHF. In DNA, the CDR3 is TGTGCCAGTAGTATACCCCCTGTGGGGTATGGGCCCGAAAATCAGCCCCAGCATTTT.

This chain uses TRBV19 with TRBJ1-1; 7 positions agree with TRBD1. Looked up from germline, CDR1 is LNHDA and CDR2 is SQIVND (reference sequence). The V segment lost 7 bases and the J segment 3 bases; nucleotides outside the gene matches: 5. The length of the CDR3 is 13 residues. CDR3 bases: TGTGCCAGTACCCTCGACAGGGACACTGAAGCTTTCTTT. Its translation: CASTLDRDTEAFF.

The V call is TRBV7-2, the J call TRBJ1-5, with unresolved D. The CDR3 contains 13 residues. V lost 2 bases, J lost 3 bases, and 5 bases lay in between. CDR1 is SGHTA, CDR2 FQGNSA, per germline. The CDR3 here is CASSLTANQPQHF. CDR3 sequence (DNA): TGTGCCAGCAGCTTAACAGCCAATCAGCCCCAGCATTTT.

This clone was found a few times. This chain connects TRBV7-9 to TRBJ2-2, with D possibly being TRBD1 (7 bases). CDR1 is SEHNR and CDR2 is FQNEAQ in the germline V gene (reference sequence). This CDR3 comprises 15 residues. Trimming stripped 4 bases from V and 7 bases from J, with 16 bases between. The DNA of the CDR3 is TGTGCCAGCAGCTGGACAGGCGGGACGGGCGGGGAGCTGTTTTTT. This gives the protein CASSWTGGTGGELFF.

The J gene is TRBJ1-6, the V gene TRBV2; possible D gene TRBD1, 6 bases. V was clipped by 2 bases and J by 6 bases, with 14 bases between them. Germline V gives CDR1 SNHLY, CDR2 FYNNEI. The CDR3 sequence is 16 residues long. CDR3 DNA: TGTGCCAGCAGTGAAAGGCGGGGAGGGGGTAATTCACCCCTCCACTTT. This encodes CASSERRGGGNSPLHF.

This chain links TRBV5-6 with TRBJ2-2, with D unresolved. Germline-derived CDR1 and CDR2 are SGHDT and YYEEEE. V shed 2 bases and J shed 8 bases, with 4 bases lying between them. This CDR3 has 11 residues. This CDR3 reads CASSLAGELFF. The CDR3 bases are TGTGCCAGCAGCTTAGCGGGGGAGCTGTTTTTT.

The chain has TRBV7-6 and TRBJ2-3, with a tentative D call TRBD2 (6 bases). Trimming shortened V by 1 base and J by 3 bases, and 11 bases separated the two germline ends. The CDR3 spans 15 residues. The V gene's germline CDR1 is SGHVS and CDR2 FNYEAQ. CDR3 sequence: CASSLVGGATDTQYF. CDR3 in DNA: TGTGCCAGCAGCTTAGTTGGCGGGGCAACAGATACGCAGTATTTT.

This chain joins TRBV2 and TRBJ1-2; D is perhaps TRBD1 (5 bases). Germline V gene sequence: CDR1 SNHLY, CDR2 FYNNEI. V gave up 6 bases and J gave up 4 bases, with 21 bases separating them. CDR3 length: 16 amino acids. CDR3 region: CASSVSQGLGSYGYTF. CDR3 DNA: TGTGCCAGCAGCGTAAGCCAGGGCCTGGGCAGCTATGGCTACACCTTC.

V gene TRBV9 combines with J gene TRBJ2-1, with TRBD2 matching 12 bases. The CDR3 sequence is 17 residues long. Looked up from germline, CDR1 is SGDLS and CDR2 is YYNGEE. V lost 1 base and J lost 4; bases outside the gene matches: 6. The CDR3 is CASSVLAGGRKYNEQFF. The DNA of the CDR3 is TGTGCCAGCAGCGTACTAGCGGGGGGGAGGAAGTACAATGAGCAGTTCTTC. The variable domain in full, with the rest retrieved from reference TRBV9 and TRBJ2-1, is DSGVTQTPKHLITATGQRVTLRCSPRSGDLSVYWYQQSLDQGLQFLIQYYNGEERAKGNILERFSAQQFPDLHSELNLSSLELGDSALYFCASSVLAGGRKYNEQFFGPGTRLTVL.

The chain uses TRBV19 and TRBJ1-1; maybe TRBD1 (5 bases). From germline, CDR1 is LNHDA and CDR2 SQIVND (reference sequence). The CDR3 loop spans 14 amino acids. The ends were cut back, 1 base at V and 4 bases at J, with 10 bases in the middle. The CDR3 DNA is TGTGCCAGTAGTATAGTGGACCAGGGCACTGAAGCTTTCTTT. Protein product: CASSIVDQGTEAFF.

The chain is built from TRBV27 and TRBJ1-2; the match to TRBD1 covers 8 bases. CDR1 and CDR2 (germline): MNHEY, SMNVEV (reference sequence). The CDR3 runs to 15 residues. Trimming at V came to 5 bases and at J to 0 bases, leaving 5 bases not matched to a gene. CDR3 protein: CASSVRGQANYGYTF. As DNA, the CDR3 is TGTGCCAGCAGTGTGCGGGGACAGGCTAACTATGGCTACACCTTC.

This clone showed up just once. The chain combines TRBV7-2 with TRBJ2-7, with 7 bases identical to TRBD1. The CDR3 consists of 14 residues. Germline V gene data show CDR1 as SGHTA and CDR2 as FQGNSA. With V trimmed by 5 bases and J by 3 bases, 7 bases remained unmatched. The CDR3: CASSPRTGNYEQYF. The CDR3 DNA reads TGTGCCAGCAGCCCCCGGACAGGAAACTACGAGCAGTACTTC. Variable domain in full (rest from reference TRBV7-2 and TRBJ2-7): GAGVSQSPSNKVTEKGKDVELRCDPISGHTALYWYRQSLGQGLEFLIYFQGNSAPDKSGLPSDRFSAERTGGSVSTLTIQRTQQEDSAVYLCASSPRTGNYEQYFGPGTRLTVT.

The chain is built from TRBV2 and TRBJ2-3; 12 bases agree with TRBD2. CDR1 is SNHLY and CDR2 is FYNNEI in the germline V gene. V shed 8 bases and J 3 bases; nucleotides not matched to a gene: 0. The CDR3 has 13 residues. This CDR3 reads CASGLAGTDTQYF. The CDR3, as DNA: TGTGCCAGCGGACTAGCGGGAACAGATACGCAGTATTTT.

This sequence joins TRBV6-5 and TRBJ2-6, with D hard to call. Trimming cost V 7 bases and J 2 bases, with 6 bases left between them. The CDR3 is 13 residues long. CDR1 and CDR2 (germline): MNHEY, SVGAGI. CDR3 nucleotide sequence: TGTGCCAGCACCCGGGCTGGGGCCAACGTCCTGACTTTC. Protein: CASTRAGANVLTF.

The rearrangement uses TRBV5-4 and TRBJ1-2; D is perhaps TRBD1 (5 bases). V lost 1 base, J lost 5 bases, and 12 bases lay in between. The germline gives CDR1 SGHNT, CDR2 YYREEE (reference sequence). This CDR3 comprises 14 residues. CDR3 loop: CASSLPGRGYGYTF. DNA of the CDR3: TGTGCCAGCAGCTTGCCGGGGAGGGGTTATGGCTACACCTTC.

The rearrangement links TRBV6-1 to TRBJ1-1; D is unclear. V lost 2 bases to trimming and J lost 7 bases, with 11 bases between them. The germline V gene has CDR1 MNHNS and CDR2 SASEGT. The CDR3 totals 13 residues. Here the CDR3 DNA reads TGTGCCAGCAGTGAAAGGCAGAGCCTTGAAGCTTTCTTT. Residues: CASSERQSLEAFF.

The V call is TRBV27, the J call TRBJ2-7, with 11 nucleotides matching TRBD1. The CDR3 length is 15 residues. Germline V gene data show CDR1 as MNHEY and CDR2 as SMNVEV (reference sequence). The V gene end was trimmed by 7 bases and the J gene end by 6 bases; junction bases not matched to a gene: 11. CDR3 sequence: CASIRSGTGGFEQYF. The CDR3 bases are TGTGCCAGCATCCGGTCGGGGACAGGGGGTTTCGAGCAGTACTTC.

V and J are TRBV15 and TRBJ2-2; D possibly corresponds to TRBD1 (6 bases). The CDR3 has 16 amino acids. Trimming left V 8 bases short and J 3 bases short, with 19 bases between. From germline, CDR1 is LNHNV and CDR2 YYDKDF (reference sequence). The CDR3 loop reads CATRLGAHRDTGELFF. CDR3 sequence (DNA): TGTGCCACCCGACTGGGGGCGCATCGGGACACCGGGGAGCTGTTTTTT.

This chain joins TRBV6-6 and TRBJ1-2, with D tentatively TRBD1 (6 bases). Trimming cost V 7 bases and J 4 bases, with 16 bases left between them. The CDR3 sequence is 14 residues long. Per germline, CDR1 MNHNY and CDR2 SVGAGI (reference sequence). CDR3 region: CASTGGRGSYGYTF. For the CDR3, the DNA is TGTGCCAGCACGGGGGGGCGGGGTAGCTATGGCTACACCTTC.

A note on this clone: The sample contains more than one DNA sequence encoding this CDR3. V is TRBV7-2 and J is TRBJ1-5; D possibly corresponds to TRBD1 (5 bases). CDR3 length equals 17 residues. Germline CDR1 reads SGHTA; CDR2 reads FQGNSA. Between the trimmed V and J ends, which lost 5 bases and 0 bases, there was a span of 17 bases. The CDR3 loop is CASSQRGGPYSNQPQHF. For the CDR3, the DNA is TGTGCCAGCAGCCAAAGGGGAGGGCCCTATAGCAATCAGCCCCAGCATTTT. The full variable domain, completed using reference TRBV7-2 and TRBJ1-5, is GAGVSQSPSNKVTEKGKDVELRCDPISGHTALYWYRQSLGQGLEFLIYFQGNSAPDKSGLPSDRFSAERTGGSVSTLTIQRTQQEDSAVYLCASSQRGGPYSNQPQHFGDGTRLSIL.

V gene TRBV19 combines with J gene TRBJ1-5, with D perhaps TRBD1 (5 bases). Germline CDR1 is LNHDA and CDR2 is SQIVND (reference sequence). The CDR3 has 14 residues. V lost 5 bases and J 7 bases, leaving 15 bases between the germline ends. DNA for the CDR3: TGTGCCAGTAGTGAGTCAGGGTATGGGCAGCCCCAGCATTTT. It encodes CASSESGYGQPQHF.

V gene TRBV5-4 combines with J gene TRBJ2-7; possibly TRBD1 or TRBD2 for D (7 bases each). Trimming pared 0 bases from V and 6 bases from J, leaving 13 bases between. The CDR3 extends over 14 amino acids. Per germline, CDR1 SGHNT and CDR2 YYREEE (reference sequence). In DNA form, the CDR3 reads TGTGCCAGCAGCTTGGAGCAGGGGGGGGGCGAGCAGTACTTC. Translated: CASSLEQGGGEQYF.

This chain's CDR3 is CASSQPGRPGDSPLHF. The CDR3, as DNA: TGCGCCAGCAGTCAACCGGGACGGCCGGGGGATTCACCCCTCCACTTT. This chain uses TRBV23-1 with TRBJ1-6, with D possibly matching TRBD1 (5 bases). TRBV23-1 qualifies as an ORF whose function is uncertain. This CDR3 region has 16 residues. The V end was cut by 2 bases, the J end by 8 bases, with 16 bases between.

This clone was recorded a few times. V and J are TRBV19 and TRBJ2-1; D is undetermined. The CDR3 runs 9 residues. Germline CDR1 LNHDA, CDR2 SQIVND (reference sequence). The V and J ends lost 8 bases and 6 bases respectively, with 2 bases between them. CDR3 nucleotides: TGTGCCAGTCCCAATGAGCAGTTCTTC. It yields the protein CASPNEQFF. Looking up the rest from reference TRBV19 and TRBJ2-1 gives the full variable domain: DGGITQSPKYLFRKEGQNVTLSCEQNLNHDAMYWYRQDPGQGLRLIYYSQIVNDFQKGDIAEGYSVSREKKESFPLTVTSAQKNPTAFYLCASPNEQFFGPGTRLTVL.

CDR3 in DNA: TGTGCCAGCAGCTTGGATCCCTCATCCTACGAGCAGTACTTC. The encoded protein is CASSLDPSSYEQYF. This rearrangement joins TRBV5-4 to TRBJ2-7; D remains ambiguous. Trimming stripped 0 bases from V and 1 base from J, with 8 bases between. Germline V gives CDR1 SGHNT, CDR2 YYREEE (reference sequence). This CDR3 spans 14 amino acids.